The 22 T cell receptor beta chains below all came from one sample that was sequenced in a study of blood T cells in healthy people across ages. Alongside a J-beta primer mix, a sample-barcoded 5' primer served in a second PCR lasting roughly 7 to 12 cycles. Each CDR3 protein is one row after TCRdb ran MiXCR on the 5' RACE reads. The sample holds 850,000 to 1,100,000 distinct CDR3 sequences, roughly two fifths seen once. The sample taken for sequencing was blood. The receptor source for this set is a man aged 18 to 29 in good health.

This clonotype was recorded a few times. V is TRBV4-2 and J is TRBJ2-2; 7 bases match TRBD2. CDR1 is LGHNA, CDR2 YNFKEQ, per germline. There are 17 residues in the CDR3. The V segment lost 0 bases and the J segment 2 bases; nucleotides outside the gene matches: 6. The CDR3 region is CASSQDWLAVNTGELFF. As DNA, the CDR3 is TGTGCCAGCAGCCAAGATTGGCTAGCGGTAAACACCGGGGAGCTGTTTTTT.

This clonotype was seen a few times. This CDR3 reads CASSYSSSVNEKLFF. The CDR3, as DNA: TGTGCCAGCAGTTACTCTTCCAGTGTGAATGAAAAACTGTTTTTT. The chain links TRBV6-5 to TRBJ1-4; the D is unclear. CDR3 length equals 15 residues. Trimming left V 0 bases short and J 5 bases short, with 10 bases between. The V gene's germline CDR1 is MNHEY and CDR2 SVGAGI.

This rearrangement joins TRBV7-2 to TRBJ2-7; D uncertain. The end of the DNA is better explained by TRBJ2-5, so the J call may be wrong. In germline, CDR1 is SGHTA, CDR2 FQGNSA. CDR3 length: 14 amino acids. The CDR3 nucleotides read TGTGCCAGCAGCTTAGCGCGGTTCTTGGAGACCCAGTACTTC. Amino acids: CASSLARFLETQYF.

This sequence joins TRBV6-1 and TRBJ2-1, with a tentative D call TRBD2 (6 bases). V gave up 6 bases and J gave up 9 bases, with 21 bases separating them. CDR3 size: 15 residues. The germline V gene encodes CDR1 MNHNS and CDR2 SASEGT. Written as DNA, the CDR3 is TGTGCCAGCAGCGAACCGGGACGGGGGTTCTTTGAGCAGTTCTTC. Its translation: CASSEPGRGFFEQFF.

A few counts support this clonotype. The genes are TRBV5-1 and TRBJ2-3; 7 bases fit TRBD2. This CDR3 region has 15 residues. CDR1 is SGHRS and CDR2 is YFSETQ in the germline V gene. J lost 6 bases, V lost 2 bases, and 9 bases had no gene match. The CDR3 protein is CASSFGGLGEDTQYF. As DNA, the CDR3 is TGCGCCAGCAGCTTCGGGGGGTTAGGTGAGGATACGCAGTATTTT. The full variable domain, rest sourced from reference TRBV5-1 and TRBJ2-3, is KAGVTQTPRYLIKTRGQQVTLSCSPISGHRSVSWYQQTPGQGLQFLFEYFSETQRNKGNFPGRFSGRQFSNSRSEMNVSTLELGDSALYLCASSFGGLGEDTQYFGPGTRLTVL.

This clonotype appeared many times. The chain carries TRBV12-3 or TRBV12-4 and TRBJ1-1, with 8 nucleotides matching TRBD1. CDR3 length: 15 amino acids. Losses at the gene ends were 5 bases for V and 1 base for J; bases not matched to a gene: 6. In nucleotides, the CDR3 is TGTGCCAGCAGTCCTCAGGGGGCGGGGAACACTGAAGCTTTCTTT. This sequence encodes CASSPQGAGNTEAFF.

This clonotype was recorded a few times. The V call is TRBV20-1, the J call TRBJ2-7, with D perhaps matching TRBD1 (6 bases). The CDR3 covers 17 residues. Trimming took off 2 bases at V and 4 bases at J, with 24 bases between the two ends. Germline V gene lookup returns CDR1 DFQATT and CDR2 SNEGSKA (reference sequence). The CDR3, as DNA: TGCAGTGCTAGATTCAAACAGGGACCCATCTCCCTATACGAGCAGTACTTC. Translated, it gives CSARFKQGPISLYEQYF.

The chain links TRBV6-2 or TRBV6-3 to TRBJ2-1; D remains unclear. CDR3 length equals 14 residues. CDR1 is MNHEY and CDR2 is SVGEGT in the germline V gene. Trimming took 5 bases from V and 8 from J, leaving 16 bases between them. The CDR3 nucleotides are TGTGCCAGCAGTGGGTCCGTTCTATCACATGAGCAGTTCTTC. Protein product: CASSGSVLSHEQFF.

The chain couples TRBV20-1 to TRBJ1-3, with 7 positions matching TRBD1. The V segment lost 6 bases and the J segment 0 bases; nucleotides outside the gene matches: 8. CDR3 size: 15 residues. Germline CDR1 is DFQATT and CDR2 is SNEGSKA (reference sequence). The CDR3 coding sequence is TGCAGTGCCTACAGGGGAGCCGACTCTGGAAACACCATATATTTT. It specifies CSAYRGADSGNTIYF.

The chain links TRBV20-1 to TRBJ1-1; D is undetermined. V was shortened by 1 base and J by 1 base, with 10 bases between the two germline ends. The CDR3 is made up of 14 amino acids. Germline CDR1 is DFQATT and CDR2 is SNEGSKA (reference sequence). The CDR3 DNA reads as TGCAGTGCTAGAGCCGGGCCTACGAACACTGAAGCTTTCTTT. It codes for CSARAGPTNTEAFF.

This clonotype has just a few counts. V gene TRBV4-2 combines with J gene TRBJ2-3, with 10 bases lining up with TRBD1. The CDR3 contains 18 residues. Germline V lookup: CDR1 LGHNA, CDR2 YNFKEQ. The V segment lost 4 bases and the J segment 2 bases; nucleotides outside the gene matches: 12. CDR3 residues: CASSRLPNRQGATDTQYF. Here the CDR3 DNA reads TGTGCCAGCAGCCGACTCCCGAATCGACAGGGGGCCACAGATACGCAGTATTTT.

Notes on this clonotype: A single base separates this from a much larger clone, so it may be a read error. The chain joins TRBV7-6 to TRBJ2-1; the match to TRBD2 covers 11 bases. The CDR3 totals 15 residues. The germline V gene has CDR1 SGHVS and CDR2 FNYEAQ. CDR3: CANSLVAGGPNEQFF. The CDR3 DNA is TGTGCCAACAGCTTAGTAGCGGGGGGGCCGAATGAGCAGTTCTTC.

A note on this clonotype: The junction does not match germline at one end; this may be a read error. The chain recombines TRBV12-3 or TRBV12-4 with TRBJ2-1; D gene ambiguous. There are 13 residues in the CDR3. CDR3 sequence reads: CTSSPRTGNEQFF. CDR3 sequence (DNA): TGTACCAGCAGCCCTAGGACGGGCAATGAGCAGTTCTTC.

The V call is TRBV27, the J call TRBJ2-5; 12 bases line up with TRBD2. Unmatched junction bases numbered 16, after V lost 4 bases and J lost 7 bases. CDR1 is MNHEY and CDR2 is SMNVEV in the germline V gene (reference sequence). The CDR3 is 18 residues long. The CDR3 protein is CASSSLTASGGALGTQYF. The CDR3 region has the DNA TGTGCCAGCAGTTCCCTAACCGCTAGCGGGGGGGCCCTTGGGACCCAGTACTTC.

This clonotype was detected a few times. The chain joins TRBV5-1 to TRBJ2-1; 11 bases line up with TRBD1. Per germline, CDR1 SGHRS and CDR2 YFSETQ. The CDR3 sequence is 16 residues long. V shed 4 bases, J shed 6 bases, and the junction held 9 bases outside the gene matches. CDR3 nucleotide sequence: TGCGCCAGCAGCATCCGACCCGGGACAGGGGGCAATGAGCAGTTCTTC. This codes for CASSIRPGTGGNEQFF.

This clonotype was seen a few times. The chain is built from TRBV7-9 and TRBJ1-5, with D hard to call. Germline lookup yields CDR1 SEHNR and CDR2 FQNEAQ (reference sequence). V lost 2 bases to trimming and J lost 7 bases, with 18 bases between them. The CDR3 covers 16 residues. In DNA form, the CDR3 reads TGTGCCAGCAGCTTATCGGGCAGTCTCCTCAACCAGCCCCAGCATTTT. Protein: CASSLSGSLLNQPQHF.

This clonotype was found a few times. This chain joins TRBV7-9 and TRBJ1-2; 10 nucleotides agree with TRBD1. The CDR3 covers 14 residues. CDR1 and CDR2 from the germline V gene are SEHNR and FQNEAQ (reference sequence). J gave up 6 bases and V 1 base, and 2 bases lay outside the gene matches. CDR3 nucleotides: TGTGCCAGCAGCTTAGGGGGACAGGGGAATGGCTACACCTTC. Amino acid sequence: CASSLGGQGNGYTF.

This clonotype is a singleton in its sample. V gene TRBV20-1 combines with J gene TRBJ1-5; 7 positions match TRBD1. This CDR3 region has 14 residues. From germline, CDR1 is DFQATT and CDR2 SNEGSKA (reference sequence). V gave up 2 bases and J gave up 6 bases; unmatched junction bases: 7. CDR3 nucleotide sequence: TGCAGTGCTAGATTTGCAGGGGGTTCTCAGCCCCAGCATTTT. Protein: CSARFAGGSQPQHF.

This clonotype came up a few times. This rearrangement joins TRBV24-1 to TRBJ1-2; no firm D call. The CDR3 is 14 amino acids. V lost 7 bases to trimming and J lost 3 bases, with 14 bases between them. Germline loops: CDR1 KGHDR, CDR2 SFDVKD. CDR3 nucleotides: TGTGCCACCAGCCCCGGCGGACCCTACTATGGCTACACCTTC. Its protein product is CATSPGGPYYGYTF.

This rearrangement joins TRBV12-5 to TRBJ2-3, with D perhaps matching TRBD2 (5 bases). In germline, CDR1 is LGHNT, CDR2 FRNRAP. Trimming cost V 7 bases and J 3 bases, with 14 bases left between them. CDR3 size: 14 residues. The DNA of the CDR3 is TGTGCTAGTGTAAAGGACGGGAAGACAGATACGCAGTATTTT. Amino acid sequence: CASVKDGKTDTQYF.

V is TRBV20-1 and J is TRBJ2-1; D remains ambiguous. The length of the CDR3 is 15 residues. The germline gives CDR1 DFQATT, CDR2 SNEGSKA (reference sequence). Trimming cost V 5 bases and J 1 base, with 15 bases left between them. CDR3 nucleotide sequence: TGCAGTGCTCTCCCCGCGGTGGGATCCTACAATGAGCAGTTCTTC. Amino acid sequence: CSALPAVGSYNEQFF.

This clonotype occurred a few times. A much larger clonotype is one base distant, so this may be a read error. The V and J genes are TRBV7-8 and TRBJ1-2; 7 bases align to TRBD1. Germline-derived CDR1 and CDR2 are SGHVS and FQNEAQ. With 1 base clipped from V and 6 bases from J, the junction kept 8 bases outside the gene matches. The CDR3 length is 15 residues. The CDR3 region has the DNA TGTGCCAGCAGCTTAGTCGGGACAGCTTCTAATGGCTACACCTTC. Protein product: CASSLVGTASNGYTF.